The 16 T cell receptor beta chains below all came from one sample that was sequenced in a study of cytomegalovirus exposure and HLA in healthy donors. This PCR relied on a set of 60 Vbeta primers and 13 Jbeta primers. Repertoires were generated with immunoSEQ multiplex PCR, while TCRdb's copy carries only in-frame clones and drops some. Here the sample spans fewer than 250,000 clones, 76% being singletons. Material for sequencing was PBMCs. The receptors originated from a young man in good health and CMV-seronegative.

This sequence joins TRBV6-5 and TRBJ1-1; TRBD1 matches at 7 bases. CDR1 and CDR2 (germline): MNHEY, SVGAGI. Unmatched junction bases numbered 9, after V lost 4 bases and J lost 4 bases. The CDR3 consists of 15 residues. CDR3 in amino acids: CASSSRQGGGTEAFF. In DNA, the CDR3 is TGTGCCAGCAGTTCCCGACAGGGTGGAGGCACTGAAGCTTTCTTT.

This clone was picked up one time. V gene TRBV6-1 combines with J gene TRBJ1-2; D is possibly TRBD1 (6 bases). The germline V gene encodes CDR1 MNHNS and CDR2 SASEGT. There are 14 residues in the CDR3. V was cut by 7 bases and J by 8 bases, with 20 bases left in between. The DNA of the CDR3 is TGTGCCAGCATTTATACCCGGGACACAGGAGGCTACACCTTC. It specifies CASIYTRDTGGYTF.

About this clone: Other DNA sequences of this sample code for an identical CDR3. The chain uses TRBV9 and TRBJ2-1; 8 bases align to TRBD2. The CDR3 has 15 residues. With 3 bases clipped from V and 7 bases from J, the junction kept 9 bases outside the gene matches. CDR1 and CDR2 (germline): SGDLS, YYNGEE. The CDR3 region has the DNA TGTGCCAGCAGCGAGAGCGGGAGTGTAAGGAATGAGCAGTTCTTC. It codes for CASSESGSVRNEQFF.

This chain uses TRBV5-4 with TRBJ2-7, with D tentatively TRBD2 (5 bases). Germline V lookup: CDR1 SGHNT, CDR2 YYREEE (reference sequence). CDR3 length equals 15 residues. The V and J ends lost 0 bases and 0 bases respectively, with 10 bases between them. In DNA form, the CDR3 reads TGTGCCAGCAGCTTGGGAAGGGAGCGCTCCTACGAGCAGTACTTC. It specifies CASSLGRERSYEQYF. Combining the CDR3 with reference TRBV5-4 and TRBJ2-7 gives the whole variable domain ETGVTQSPTHLIKTRGQQVTLRCSSQSGHNTVSWYQQALGQGPQFIFQYYREEENGRGNFPPRFSGLQFPNYSSELNVNALELDDSALYLCASSLGRERSYEQYFGPGTRLTVT.

The chain is built from TRBV29-1 and TRBJ2-5, with 8 bases lining up with TRBD1. The assigned J gene may be wrong: the sequence end matches TRBJ2-7 better. The CDR3 sequence is 14 residues long. CDR1 and CDR2 from the germline V gene are SQVTM and ANQGSEA. The CDR3 DNA sequence: TGCAGCGTTGAAGATCCGAGACAGGGGCTCGAGCAGTACTTC. This translates into CSVEDPRQGLEQYF.

This clone appeared a few times. The chain employs TRBV28 and TRBJ2-7, with 10 bases identical to TRBD2. CDR1 and CDR2 (germline): MDHEN, SYDVKM. J lost 3 bases, V lost 5 bases, and 7 bases had no gene match. CDR3 size: 15 residues. As DNA, the CDR3 is TGTGCCAGCAGTGCGAGCGGGAGGGCCAGCTACGAGCAGTACTTC. Amino acids: CASSASGRASYEQYF. Full variable domain (rest looked up from reference TRBV28 and TRBJ2-7): DVKVTQSSRYLVKRTGEKVFLECVQDMDHENMFWYRQDPGLGLRLIYFSYDVKMKEKGDIPEGYSVSREKKERFSLILESASTNQTSMYLCASSASGRASYEQYFGPGTRLTVT.

J is TRBJ2-7 and V is TRBV19; TRBD2 is a possible D gene (5 bases). CDR3 length: 13 amino acids. V was clipped by 5 bases and J by 4 bases, with 12 bases between them. CDR1 LNHDA and CDR2 SQIVND come from the germline V gene (reference sequence). CDR3 residues: CASSAHRGYEQYF. The DNA of the CDR3 is TGTGCCAGTAGTGCCCACCGGGGTTACGAGCAGTACTTC.

The V gene is TRBV4-1, the J gene TRBJ1-1, with D unresolved. CDR1 and CDR2 from the germline V gene are MGHRA and YSYEKL. V shed 0 bases and J shed 2 bases, with 13 bases lying between them. CDR3 size: 16 residues. The CDR3 nucleotides read TGCGCCAGCAGCCAAGAGATCAGCCAGACAAACACTGAAGCTTTCTTT. This codes for CASSQEISQTNTEAFF.

The rearrangement joins TRBV27 to TRBJ1-1, with a weak D call TRBD1 (6 bases). The germline V gene has CDR1 MNHEY and CDR2 SMNVEV (reference sequence). The CDR3 length is 14 residues. V gave up 3 bases and J gave up 1 base, with 9 bases separating them. The chain's CDR3 is CASSFRGRNTEAFF. CDR3 in DNA: TGTGCCAGCAGTTTCAGGGGACGGAACACTGAAGCTTTCTTT.

The V gene is TRBV30, the J gene TRBJ1-2; the D is unclear. Trimming took off 6 bases at V and 2 bases at J, with 10 bases between the two ends. The CDR3 sequence is 12 residues long. The germline V gene has CDR1 GTSNPN and CDR2 SVGIG (reference sequence). The CDR3 loop reads CACQRNNYGYTF. The CDR3, as DNA: TGTGCCTGCCAGCGAAACAACTATGGCTACACCTTC.

This chain links TRBV30 with TRBJ2-7; a possible D gene is TRBD2 (5 bases). The CDR3 sequence is 12 residues long. Germline assignment: CDR1 GTSNPN and CDR2 SVGIG (reference sequence). With 5 bases removed from V and 7 bases from J, the gap between germline ends came to 15 bases. CDR3 amino acids: CAWSPRGKEQYF. CDR3 bases: TGTGCCTGGTCCCCCCGAGGGAAGGAGCAGTACTTC.

CDR3 amino acids: CAINFSGRDYEQYF. Here the CDR3 DNA reads TGTGCCATCAATTTTAGCGGGCGGGACTACGAGCAGTACTTC. The rearrangement uses TRBV6-1 and TRBJ2-7; 7 bases match TRBD2. V shed 10 bases and J 3 bases; nucleotides not matched to a gene: 12. CDR1 is MNHNS, CDR2 SASEGT, per germline. The CDR3 contains 14 residues.

This chain joins TRBV5-1 and TRBJ2-7; tentative D call: TRBD2 (6 bases). V was pared by 0 bases and J by 7 bases, with 11 bases between. CDR3 length equals 13 residues. The germline V gene encodes CDR1 SGHRS and CDR2 YFSETQ. The CDR3 sequence: CASSLEVGGEQYF. CDR3 nucleotide sequence: TGCGCCAGCAGCTTGGAGGTCGGAGGGGAGCAGTACTTC.

This chain joins TRBV30 and TRBJ2-1; 7 bases agree with TRBD1. The V segment lost 1 base and the J segment 7 bases; nucleotides outside the gene matches: 7. The CDR3 totals 14 residues. Germline V gene sequence: CDR1 GTSNPN, CDR2 SVGIG (reference sequence). The chain's CDR3 is CAWSGGPRGNEQFF. CDR3 DNA sequence: TGTGCCTGGAGTGGGGGACCCAGGGGGAATGAGCAGTTCTTC.

With respect to this clone: Other DNA sequences in the same sample also yield this CDR3. The chain links TRBV5-1 to TRBJ2-1; D might be TRBD1 (6 bases). The CDR3 covers 16 residues. V was pared by 1 base and J by 5 bases, with 16 bases between. CDR1 and CDR2 from the germline V gene are SGHRS and YFSETQ. This CDR3 reads CASSLRGQIINNEQFF. CDR3 sequence (DNA): TGCGCCAGCAGCTTGAGGGGACAAATAATAAACAATGAGCAGTTCTTC.

The J gene is TRBJ2-7, the V gene TRBV6-6, with TRBD2 matching 12 bases. Germline assignment: CDR1 MNHNY and CDR2 SVGAGI (reference sequence). V lost 4 bases to trimming and J lost 2 bases; unmatched junction nucleotides: 6. The CDR3 has 16 residues. CDR3 amino acids: CASSSIGLAGTYEQYF. DNA of the CDR3: TGTGCCAGCAGTTCAATCGGACTAGCGGGGACCTACGAGCAGTACTTC.